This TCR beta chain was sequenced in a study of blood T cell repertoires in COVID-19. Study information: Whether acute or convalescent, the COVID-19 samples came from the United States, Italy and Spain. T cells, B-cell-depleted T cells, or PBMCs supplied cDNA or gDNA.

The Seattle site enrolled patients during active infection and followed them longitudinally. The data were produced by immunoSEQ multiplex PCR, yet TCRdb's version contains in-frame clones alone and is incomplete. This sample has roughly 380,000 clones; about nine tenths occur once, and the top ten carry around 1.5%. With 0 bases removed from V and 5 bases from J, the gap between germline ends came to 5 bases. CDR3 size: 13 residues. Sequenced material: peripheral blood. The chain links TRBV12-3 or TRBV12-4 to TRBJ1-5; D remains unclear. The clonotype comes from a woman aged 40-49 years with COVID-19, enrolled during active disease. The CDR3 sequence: CASSLAADQPQHF. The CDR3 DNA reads TGTGCCAGCAGTTTAGCGGCGGATCAGCCCCAGCATTTT.